This is a list of T cell receptor beta chains from one sample in a study of blood T cell repertoires in COVID-19. Libraries were prepared by immunoSEQ multiplex PCR; TCRdb keeps only in-frame clonotypes and omits some of them. Of tens of thousands of clones in the sample, 82% were seen once. What was sequenced was peripheral blood. Receptors originate from a woman aged 55-75 years with acute or convalescent COVID-19. Each CDR3 is given with its conserved first and last residue. Fields, in order: V gene, CDR3 protein.

V: TRBV15
CDR3: CATSSTGYQETQYF

V: TRBV5-1
CDR3: CASSLDGGPSSGANVLTF

V: TRBV6-6
CDR3: CASSPPQGGYGYTF

V: TRBV19
CDR3: CATADINYGYTF

V: TRBV7-9
CDR3: CASSLPGQGPNTEAFF

V: TRBV7-9
CDR3: CASSFDRDDQPQHF

V: TRBV12-3/TRBV12-4
CDR3: CASSGGAVDTQYF

V: TRBV4-2
CDR3: CASSQGVGRGQGLKYF

V: TRBV6-5
CDR3: CASSPFYSNQPQHF

V: TRBV2
CDR3: CASSELVGGNIQYF